The 8 T cell receptor beta chains below all came from one sample that was sequenced in a study of Ad26.COV2.S vaccination and SARS-CoV-2 variants. Sequencing was performed with immunoSEQ multiplex PCR; in TCRdb, only in-frame clones are kept and a portion is missing. The repertoire holds roughly 100,000 clones, with 80% as singletons. The specimen was peripheral blood, collected after recovery from COVID-19. These receptors were taken from a human donor who had recovered from COVID-19.

The V and J genes are TRBV5-1 and TRBJ2-5; 7 nucleotides line up with TRBD1. The germline V gene encodes CDR1 SGHRS and CDR2 YFSETQ. V was clipped by 0 bases and J by 5 bases; unmatched bases: 4. The CDR3 runs to 14 residues. CDR3 DNA: TGCGCCAGCAGCTTGGTGTCCAGGGGGGAGACCCAGTACTTC. Translation gives CASSLVSRGETQYF.

The chain combines TRBV19 with TRBJ2-2, with D maybe TRBD2 (5 bases). The germline V gene encodes CDR1 LNHDA and CDR2 SQIVND (reference sequence). This CDR3 spans 16 amino acids. V was pared by 3 bases and J by 4 bases, with 15 bases between. In DNA, the CDR3 is TGTGCCAGTAGTATTCGGGGTCCCCCTCCCACCGGGGAGCTGTTTTTT. It translates to CASSIRGPPPTGELFF.

The V and J genes are TRBV21-1 and TRBJ2-2; the tabulated D call, TRBD1, remains unverified against the DNA. TRBV21-1 is described as a pseudogene. The CDR3 has 16 residues. Here the CDR3 reads CASSPLTGDRGGELFF. The CDR3 coding sequence is TGTGCCAGCAGCCCTCTGACAGGGGACCGGGGCGGGGAGCTGTTTTTT.

The rearrangement links TRBV3-1 (or the pseudogene TRBV3-2) to TRBJ1-2; D is ambiguous. This CDR3 spans 14 amino acids. Trimming pared 1 base from V and 6 bases from J, leaving 12 bases between. Germline V gene lookup returns CDR1 LGHDT and CDR2 YNNKEL (reference sequence). This CDR3 reads CASSQGIMGNGYTF. CDR3 nucleotides: TGTGCCAGCAGCCAAGGTATCATGGGCAATGGCTACACCTTC.

This chain links TRBV10-3 with TRBJ2-6; D perhaps matches TRBD2 (5 bases). This CDR3 spans 20 amino acids. Trimming cost V 2 bases and J 0 bases, with 20 bases left between them. Per germline, CDR1 ENHRY and CDR2 SYGVKD. The CDR3 region has the DNA TGTGCCATCAGTGAGCCTCTAGGCGGACCTGGGAGCTCTGGGGCCAACGTCCTGACTTTC. Translation: CAISEPLGGPGSSGANVLTF.

Comments on this clone: Distinct nucleotide sequences in the sample also encode this CDR3. V is TRBV30 and J is TRBJ1-1; no definite D call. Germline CDR1 GTSNPN, CDR2 SVGIG (reference sequence). V was shortened by 3 bases and J by 1 base, with 9 bases between the two germline ends. This CDR3 contains 13 residues. As DNA, the CDR3 is TGTGCCTGGAGCCGACAAGGGAACACTGAAGCTTTCTTT. Its translation is CAWSRQGNTEAFF. Based on the CDR3 plus reference TRBV30 and TRBJ1-1, the full variable domain is SQTIHQWPATLVQPVGSPLSLECTVEGTSNPNLYWYRQAAGRGLQLLFYSVGIGQISSEVPQNLSASRPQDRQFILSSKKLLLSDSGFYLCAWSRQGNTEAFFGQGTRLTVV.

The chain has TRBV6-6 and TRBJ2-1; 7 bases match TRBD2. Germline CDR1 reads MNHNY; CDR2 reads SVGAGI (reference sequence). This CDR3 has 15 residues. The V segment lost 6 bases and the J segment 5 bases; nucleotides outside the gene matches: 10. CDR3 sequence: CASSQTSRWDNEQFF. CDR3 in DNA: TGTGCCAGCAGCCAGACTAGCCGCTGGGACAATGAGCAGTTCTTC.

This chain uses TRBV5-4 with TRBJ2-1, with 7 nucleotides matching TRBD1. The CDR3 runs 15 residues. Germline V gene lookup returns CDR1 SGHNT and CDR2 YYREEE (reference sequence). Unmatched junction bases numbered 17, after V lost 10 bases and J lost 7 bases. The DNA of the CDR3 is TGTGCCGTGCCCCAGGGAAGGACAGGAACGAATGAGCAGTTCTTC. Translating it yields CAVPQGRTGTNEQFF.